This TCR beta chain comes out of a study of blood T cell repertoires in COVID-19. About the research overall: The origin of the acute and convalescent COVID-19 samples was the United States, Italy and Spain. The cDNA or gDNA used as material had been derived from T cells, B-cell-depleted T cells, or PBMCs.

V was trimmed by 5 bases and J by 3 bases, leaving 18 bases between them. Germline CDR1 is SGHNT and CDR2 is YENEEA. The CDR3 covers 16 residues. Authors' data handling: Estimates of nucleated cell counts were drawn from the amplification of reference gene primers. The assay was immunoSEQ multiplex PCR, and TCRdb's table has in-frame clones only and misses some. That table gives V, J and clone size, and the DNA gave D and trimming. Altogether approximately 280,000 clones are present, approximately 86% being singletons, with the ten largest covering almost 9.5%. Sequenced input: peripheral blood. The sequence derives from a man aged 18 to 30 with active or convalescent COVID-19. The rearrangement links TRBV11-3 to TRBJ2-3; D possibly corresponds to TRBD2 (5 bases). The CDR3: CASSASAGPRTDTQYF. CDR3 nucleotides: TGTGCCAGCAGCGCGTCGGCGGGTCCGCGAACAGATACGCAGTATTTT.